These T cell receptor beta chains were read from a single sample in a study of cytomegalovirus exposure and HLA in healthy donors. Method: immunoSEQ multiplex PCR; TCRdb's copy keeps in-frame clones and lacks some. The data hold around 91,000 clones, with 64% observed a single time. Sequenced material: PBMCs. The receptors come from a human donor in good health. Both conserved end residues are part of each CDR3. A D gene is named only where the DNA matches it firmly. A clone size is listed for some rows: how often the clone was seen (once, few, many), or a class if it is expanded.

cdr3_aa: CASSLVGNGELFF
cdr3_nt: TGCGCCAGCAGCTTGGTCGGTAACGGGGAGCTGTTTTTT
clone_size: NA
j_call: TRBJ2-2
d_call: NA
v_call: TRBV5-1

cdr3_aa: CASSGSLNTEAFF
cdr3_nt: TGTGCCAGCAGTGGGAGCCTGAACACTGAAGCTTTCTTT
clone_size: NA
j_call: TRBJ1-1
d_call: NA
v_call: TRBV2

cdr3_aa: CASSLTLDTQYF
cdr3_nt: TGCGCCAGCAGCTTGACTTTGGATACGCAGTATTTT
clone_size: NA
j_call: TRBJ2-3
d_call: NA
v_call: TRBV5-1

cdr3_aa: CASSPGTENSPLHF
cdr3_nt: TGTGCCAGCAGTCCCGGGACAGAAAATTCACCCCTCCACTTT
clone_size: once
j_call: TRBJ1-6
d_call: TRBD1
v_call: TRBV9

cdr3_aa: CASSAGGGRSYEQYF
cdr3_nt: TGTGCCAGCAGCGCCGGGGGGGGGAGGTCCTACGAGCAGTACTTC
clone_size: NA
j_call: TRBJ2-7
d_call: TRBD2
v_call: TRBV5-4

cdr3_aa: CASSLGLQGKLFF
cdr3_nt: TGTGCCAGCAGCTTAGGACTACAGGGGAAACTGTTTTTT
clone_size: NA
j_call: TRBJ1-4
d_call: TRBD1
v_call: TRBV7-2

cdr3_aa: CASSLAGYTGELFF
cdr3_nt: TGTGCCAGCAGCCTAGCGGGTTACACCGGGGAGCTGTTTTTT
clone_size: NA
j_call: TRBJ2-2
d_call: TRBD2
v_call: TRBV2

cdr3_aa: CASSRYPRVAGDQETQYF
cdr3_nt: TGTGCCAGCAGCCGCTACCCTAGAGTAGCGGGGGACCAAGAGACCCAGTACTTC
clone_size: NA
j_call: TRBJ2-5
d_call: TRBD2
v_call: TRBV14

cdr3_aa: CASGSSRGTGVNEKLFF
cdr3_nt: TGTGCTAGTGGTTCATCAAGAGGGACAGGGGTTAATGAAAAACTGTTTTTT
clone_size: NA
j_call: TRBJ1-4
d_call: TRBD1
v_call: TRBV12-5

cdr3_aa: CAWNRGMNTEAFF
cdr3_nt: TGTGCCTGGAACAGGGGGATGAACACTGAAGCTTTCTTT
clone_size: NA
j_call: TRBJ1-1
d_call: TRBD1
v_call: TRBV30

cdr3_aa: CSVQSTTGGASYGYTF
cdr3_nt: TGCAGCGTTCAAAGCACCACAGGGGGCGCCTCCTATGGCTACACCTTC
clone_size: once
j_call: TRBJ1-2
d_call: TRBD1
v_call: TRBV29-1

cdr3_aa: CASSNSYGYTF
cdr3_nt: TGTGCCAGCAGCAATAGCTATGGCTACACCTTC
clone_size: few
j_call: TRBJ1-2
d_call: NA
v_call: TRBV6-5

cdr3_aa: CASSLPRGGYGYTF
cdr3_nt: TGTGCCAGCAGCTTACCCCGAGGGGGATATGGCTACACCTTC
clone_size: NA
j_call: TRBJ1-2
d_call: NA
v_call: TRBV5-4

cdr3_aa: CAWSTSGGSYSGNTIYF
cdr3_nt: TGTGCCTGGTCGACATCAGGGGGCTCTTACTCTGGAAACACCATATATTTT
clone_size: NA
j_call: TRBJ1-3
d_call: TRBD1
v_call: TRBV30

cdr3_aa: CASSLVGHGTGGTGELFF
cdr3_nt: TGTGCCAGCAGCTTAGTGGGCCACGGGACAGGGGGAACCGGGGAGCTGTTTTTT
clone_size: once
j_call: TRBJ2-2
d_call: TRBD1
v_call: TRBV7-2

cdr3_aa: CASSPGQGSYEQYF
cdr3_nt: TGTGCCAGCTCACCGGGACAAGGCTCCTACGAGCAGTACTTC
clone_size: NA
j_call: TRBJ2-7
d_call: NA
v_call: TRBV18

cdr3_aa: CASSLGGSSPLHF
cdr3_nt: TGCGCCAGCAGCTTGGGAGGGAGTTCACCCCTCCACTTT
clone_size: NA
j_call: TRBJ1-6
d_call: NA
v_call: TRBV5-1

cdr3_aa: CASSFNRDRGPRGTGELFF
cdr3_nt: TGCGCCAGCAGCTTCAACCGGGACAGGGGGCCCCGAGGCACCGGGGAGCTGTTTTTT
clone_size: once
j_call: TRBJ2-2
d_call: TRBD1
v_call: TRBV5-1

cdr3_aa: CASSLGTAQETQYF
cdr3_nt: TGTGCCAGCAGCTTAGGGACAGCTCAAGAGACCCAGTACTTC
clone_size: NA
j_call: TRBJ2-5
d_call: NA
v_call: TRBV7-9

cdr3_aa: CAWAIGTGGADEQFF
cdr3_nt: TGTGCCTGGGCTATTGGGACAGGGGGCGCGGATGAGCAGTTCTTC
clone_size: NA
j_call: TRBJ2-1
d_call: TRBD1
v_call: TRBV30

cdr3_aa: CASSLGRDSTYNEQFF
cdr3_nt: TGCGCCAGCAGCCTTGGAAGGGACTCCACCTACAATGAGCAGTTCTTC
clone_size: few
j_call: TRBJ2-1
d_call: NA
v_call: TRBV4-3

cdr3_aa: CASSLQGGSPLHF
cdr3_nt: TGTGCCAGCAGTTTACAGGGGGGCTCACCCCTCCACTTT
clone_size: NA
j_call: TRBJ1-6
d_call: TRBD1
v_call: TRBV6-4

cdr3_aa: CASKRGDTGGYTF
cdr3_nt: TGTGCCAGCAAAAGAGGGGACACGGGCGGCTACACCTTC
clone_size: once
j_call: TRBJ1-2
d_call: NA
v_call: TRBV6-5

cdr3_aa: CAWSFRRPRSGELFF
cdr3_nt: TGTGCCTGGAGCTTTCGGAGGCCCCGGAGCGGGGAGCTGTTTTTT
clone_size: NA
j_call: TRBJ2-2
d_call: NA
v_call: TRBV30

cdr3_aa: CASSSRTGRETQYF
cdr3_nt: TGTGCCAGCAGCTCACGGACAGGGCGAGAGACCCAGTACTTC
clone_size: NA
j_call: TRBJ2-5
d_call: TRBD1
v_call: TRBV5-4

cdr3_aa: CASSPGGATKNIQYF
cdr3_nt: TGTGCCAGCAGTCCAGGGGGCGCGACCAAAAACATTCAGTACTTC
clone_size: once
j_call: TRBJ2-4
d_call: TRBD1
v_call: TRBV27

cdr3_aa: CAWSGDRGPSVNTEAFF
cdr3_nt: TGTGCCTGGAGTGGAGACAGGGGCCCTTCAGTGAACACTGAAGCTTTCTTT
clone_size: few
j_call: TRBJ1-1
d_call: TRBD1
v_call: TRBV30

cdr3_aa: CASSQGGYNEQFF
cdr3_nt: TGTGCCAGTAGTCAAGGGGGATACAATGAGCAGTTCTTC
clone_size: NA
j_call: TRBJ2-1
d_call: NA
v_call: TRBV19

cdr3_aa: CASSLPGALRTQYF
cdr3_nt: TGTGCCAGCAGTTTACCCGGTGCCCTGAGGACCCAGTACTTC
clone_size: NA
j_call: TRBJ2-5
d_call: NA
v_call: TRBV27

cdr3_aa: CASSASGTAEETQYF
cdr3_nt: TGTGCCAGCAGCGCCTCCGGGACAGCCGAAGAGACCCAGTACTTC
clone_size: NA
j_call: TRBJ2-5
d_call: TRBD1
v_call: TRBV9

cdr3_aa: CASSPNRGEIVNEQFF
cdr3_nt: TGTGCCAGTAGCCCTAACAGGGGAGAGATTGTCAATGAGCAGTTCTTC
clone_size: NA
j_call: TRBJ2-1
d_call: TRBD1
v_call: TRBV19